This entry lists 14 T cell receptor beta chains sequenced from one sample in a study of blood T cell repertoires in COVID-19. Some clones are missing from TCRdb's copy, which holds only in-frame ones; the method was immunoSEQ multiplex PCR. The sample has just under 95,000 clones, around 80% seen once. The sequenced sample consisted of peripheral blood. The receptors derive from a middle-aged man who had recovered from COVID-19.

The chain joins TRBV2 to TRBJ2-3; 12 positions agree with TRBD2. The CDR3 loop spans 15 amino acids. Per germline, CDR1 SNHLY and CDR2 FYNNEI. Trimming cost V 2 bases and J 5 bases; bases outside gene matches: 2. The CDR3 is CASSERTSGEDTQYF. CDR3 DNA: TGTGCCAGCAGTGAAAGGACTAGCGGGGAAGATACGCAGTATTTT. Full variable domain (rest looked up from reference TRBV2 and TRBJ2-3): EPEVTQTPSHQVTQMGQEVILRCVPISNHLYFYWYRQILGQKVEFLVSFYNNEISEKSEIFDDQFSVERPDGSNFTLKIRSTKLEDSAMYFCASSERTSGEDTQYFGPGTRLTVL.

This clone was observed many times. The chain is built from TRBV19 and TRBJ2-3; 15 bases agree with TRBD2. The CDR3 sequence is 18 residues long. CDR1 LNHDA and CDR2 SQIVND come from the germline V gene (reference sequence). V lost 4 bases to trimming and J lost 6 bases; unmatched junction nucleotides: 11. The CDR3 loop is CASSSRSGTSGRLDTQYF. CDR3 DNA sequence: TGTGCCAGTAGTAGCCGCTCCGGGACTAGCGGGAGGCTGGATACGCAGTATTTT.

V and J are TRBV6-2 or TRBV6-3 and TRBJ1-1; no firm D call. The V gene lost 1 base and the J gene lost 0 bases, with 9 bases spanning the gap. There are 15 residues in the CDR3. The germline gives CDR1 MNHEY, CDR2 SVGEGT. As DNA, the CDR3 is TGTGCCAGCAGTTACTTAAGGCGGATGAACACTGAAGCTTTCTTT. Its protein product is CASSYLRRMNTEAFF.

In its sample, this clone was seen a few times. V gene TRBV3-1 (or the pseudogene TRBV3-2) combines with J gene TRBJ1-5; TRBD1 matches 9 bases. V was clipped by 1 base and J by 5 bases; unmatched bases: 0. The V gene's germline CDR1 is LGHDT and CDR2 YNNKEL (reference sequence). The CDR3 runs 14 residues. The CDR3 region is CASSQGTGDQPQHF. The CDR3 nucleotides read TGTGCCAGCAGCCAAGGGACAGGGGATCAGCCCCAGCATTTT.

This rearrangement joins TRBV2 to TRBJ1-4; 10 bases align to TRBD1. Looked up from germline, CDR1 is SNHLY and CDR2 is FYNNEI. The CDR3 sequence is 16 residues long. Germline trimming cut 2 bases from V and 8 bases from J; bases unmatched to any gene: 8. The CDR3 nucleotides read TGTGCCAGCAGTGAATCTCTAGGGACAGGGGCGGAAAAACTGTTTTTT. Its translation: CASSESLGTGAEKLFF.

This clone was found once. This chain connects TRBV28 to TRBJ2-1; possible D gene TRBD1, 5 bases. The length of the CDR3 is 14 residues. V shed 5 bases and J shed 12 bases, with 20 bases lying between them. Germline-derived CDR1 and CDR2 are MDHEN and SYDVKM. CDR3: CASSPHVGARGQFF. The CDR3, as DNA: TGTGCCAGCAGTCCCCACGTTGGGGCGCGAGGGCAGTTCTTC.

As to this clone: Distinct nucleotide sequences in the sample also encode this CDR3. Here the CDR3 reads CASSLDSPGANVLTF. In nucleotides, the CDR3 is TGTGCCAGCTCACTGGACTCGCCCGGGGCCAACGTCCTGACTTTC. The rearrangement joins TRBV18 to TRBJ2-6; TRBD2 might be the D (5 bases). Trimming cost V 4 bases and J 4 bases, with 11 bases left between them. From germline, CDR1 is KGHSH and CDR2 LQKENI. The CDR3 sequence is 15 residues long.

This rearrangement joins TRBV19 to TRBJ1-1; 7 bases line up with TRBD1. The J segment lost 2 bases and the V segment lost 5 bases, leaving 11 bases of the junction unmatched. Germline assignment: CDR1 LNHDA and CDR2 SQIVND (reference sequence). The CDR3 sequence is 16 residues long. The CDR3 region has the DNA TGTGCCAGTAGTTCCCCGCGACAGGGATTAAACACTGAAGCTTTCTTT. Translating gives CASSSPRQGLNTEAFF.

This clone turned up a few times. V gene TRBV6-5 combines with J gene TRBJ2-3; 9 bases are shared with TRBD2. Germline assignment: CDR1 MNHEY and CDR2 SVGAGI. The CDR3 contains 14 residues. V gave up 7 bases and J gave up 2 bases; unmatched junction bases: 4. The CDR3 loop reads CASNLAGLTDTQYF. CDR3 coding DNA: TGTGCCAGCAACCTAGCGGGACTCACAGATACGCAGTATTTT.

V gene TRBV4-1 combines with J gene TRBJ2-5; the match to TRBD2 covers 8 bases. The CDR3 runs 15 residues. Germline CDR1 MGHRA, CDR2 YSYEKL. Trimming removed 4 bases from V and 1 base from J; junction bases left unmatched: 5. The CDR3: CASSRIAGSQETQYF. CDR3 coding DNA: TGCGCCAGCAGCCGGATAGCGGGATCCCAAGAGACCCAGTACTTC.

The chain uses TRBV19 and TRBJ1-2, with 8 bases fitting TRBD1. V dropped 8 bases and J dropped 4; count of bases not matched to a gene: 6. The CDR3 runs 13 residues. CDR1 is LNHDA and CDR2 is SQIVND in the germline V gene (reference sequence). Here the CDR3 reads CASWTGYGYGYTF. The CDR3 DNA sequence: TGTGCCAGTTGGACAGGGTATGGCTATGGCTACACCTTC.

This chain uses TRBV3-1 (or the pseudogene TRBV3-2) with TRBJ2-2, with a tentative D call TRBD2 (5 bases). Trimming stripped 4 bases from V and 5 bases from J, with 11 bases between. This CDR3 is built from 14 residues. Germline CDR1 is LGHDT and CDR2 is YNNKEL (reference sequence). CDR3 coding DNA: TGTGCCAGCAGCCCTAGAGCGGTTACCGGGGAGCTGTTTTTT. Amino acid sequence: CASSPRAVTGELFF.

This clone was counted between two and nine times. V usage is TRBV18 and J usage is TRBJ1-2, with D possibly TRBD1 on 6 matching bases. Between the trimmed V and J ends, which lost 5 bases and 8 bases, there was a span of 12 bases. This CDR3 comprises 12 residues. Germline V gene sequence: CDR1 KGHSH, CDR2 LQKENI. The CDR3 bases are TGTGCCAGCTCATCAGGGGAGCGGGGCTACACCTTC. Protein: CASSSGERGYTF.

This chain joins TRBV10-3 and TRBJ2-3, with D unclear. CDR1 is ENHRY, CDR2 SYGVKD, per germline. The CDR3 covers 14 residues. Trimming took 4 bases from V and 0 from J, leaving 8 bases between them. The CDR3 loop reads CAISGADSTDTQYF. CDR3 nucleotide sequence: TGTGCCATCAGTGGGGCTGACAGCACAGATACGCAGTATTTT.